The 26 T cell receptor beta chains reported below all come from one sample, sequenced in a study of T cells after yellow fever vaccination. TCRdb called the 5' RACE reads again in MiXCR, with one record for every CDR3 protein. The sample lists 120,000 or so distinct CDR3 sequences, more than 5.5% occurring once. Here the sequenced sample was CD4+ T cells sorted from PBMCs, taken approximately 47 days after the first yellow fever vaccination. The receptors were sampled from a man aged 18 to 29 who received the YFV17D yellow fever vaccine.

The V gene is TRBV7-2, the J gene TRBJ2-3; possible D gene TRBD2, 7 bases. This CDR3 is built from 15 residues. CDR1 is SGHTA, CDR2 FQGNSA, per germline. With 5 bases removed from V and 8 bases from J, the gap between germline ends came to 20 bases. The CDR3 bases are TGTGCCAGCAGCCCGCGGGGGCGGCGGGTGGGTACGCAGTATTTT. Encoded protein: CASSPRGRRVGTQYF.

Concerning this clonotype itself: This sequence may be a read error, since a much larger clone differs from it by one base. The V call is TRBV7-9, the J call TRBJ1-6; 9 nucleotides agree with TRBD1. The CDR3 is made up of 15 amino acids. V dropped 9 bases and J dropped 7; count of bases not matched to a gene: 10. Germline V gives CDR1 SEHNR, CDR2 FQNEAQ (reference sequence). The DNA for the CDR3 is TGTGCCAGAAGCAGGGGGGACAGGGTAAATTCACCCCTCCACTTT. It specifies CARSRGDRVNSPLHF.

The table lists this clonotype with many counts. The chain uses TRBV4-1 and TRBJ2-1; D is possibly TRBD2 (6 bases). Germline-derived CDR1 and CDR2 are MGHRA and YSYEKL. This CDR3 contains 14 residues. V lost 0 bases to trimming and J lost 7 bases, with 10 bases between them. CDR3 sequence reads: CASSQDPGVNEQFF. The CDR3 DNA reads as TGCGCCAGCAGCCAAGACCCGGGAGTAAATGAGCAGTTCTTC.

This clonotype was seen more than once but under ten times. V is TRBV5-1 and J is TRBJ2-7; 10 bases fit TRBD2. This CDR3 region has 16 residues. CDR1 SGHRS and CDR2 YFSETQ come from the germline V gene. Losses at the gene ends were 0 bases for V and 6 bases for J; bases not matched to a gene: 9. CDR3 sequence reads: CASSLVFSGGAREQYF. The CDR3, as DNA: TGCGCCAGCAGCTTGGTTTTCAGCGGGGGGGCCCGCGAGCAGTACTTC.

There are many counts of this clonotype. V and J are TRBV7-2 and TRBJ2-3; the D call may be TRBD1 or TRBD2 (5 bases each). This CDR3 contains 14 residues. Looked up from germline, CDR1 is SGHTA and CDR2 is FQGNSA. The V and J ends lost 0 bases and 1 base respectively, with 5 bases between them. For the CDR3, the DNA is TGTGCCAGCAGCTTAGCGGGGGGCACAGATACGCAGTATTTT. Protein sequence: CASSLAGGTDTQYF.

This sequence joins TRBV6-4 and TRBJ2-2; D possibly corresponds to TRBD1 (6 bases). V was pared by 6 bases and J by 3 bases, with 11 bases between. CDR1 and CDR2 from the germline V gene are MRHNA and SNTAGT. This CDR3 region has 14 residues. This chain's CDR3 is CASRRDIDTGELFF. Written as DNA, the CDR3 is TGTGCCAGCAGAAGGGACATAGACACCGGGGAGCTGTTTTTT.

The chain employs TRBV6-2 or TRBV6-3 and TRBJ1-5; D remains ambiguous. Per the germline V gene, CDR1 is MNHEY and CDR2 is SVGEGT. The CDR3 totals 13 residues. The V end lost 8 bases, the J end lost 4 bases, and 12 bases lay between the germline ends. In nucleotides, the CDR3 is TGTGCCAGCCGGGCGGGATTGAATCAGCCCCAGCATTTT. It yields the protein CASRAGLNQPQHF.

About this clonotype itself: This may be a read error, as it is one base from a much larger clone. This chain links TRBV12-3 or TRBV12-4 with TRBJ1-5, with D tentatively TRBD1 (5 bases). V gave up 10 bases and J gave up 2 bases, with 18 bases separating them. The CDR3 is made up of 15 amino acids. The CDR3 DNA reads TGTGCCAACAGGTCCGGGTTGTTGGGCAATCAGCCCCAGCATTTT. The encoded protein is CANRSGLLGNQPQHF.

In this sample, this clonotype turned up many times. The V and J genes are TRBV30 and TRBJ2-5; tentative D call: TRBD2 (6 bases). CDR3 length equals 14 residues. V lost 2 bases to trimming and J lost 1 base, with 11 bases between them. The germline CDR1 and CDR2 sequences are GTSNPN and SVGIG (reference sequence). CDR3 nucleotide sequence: TGTGCCTGGAGTCAACATAGCGGCCAAGAGACCCAGTACTTC. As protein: CAWSQHSGQETQYF.

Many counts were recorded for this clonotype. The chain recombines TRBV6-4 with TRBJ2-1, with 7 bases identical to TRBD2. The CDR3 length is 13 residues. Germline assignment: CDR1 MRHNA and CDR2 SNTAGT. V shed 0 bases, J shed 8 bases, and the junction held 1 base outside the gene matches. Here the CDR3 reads CASSDSRGDEQFF. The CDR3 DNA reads TGTGCCAGCAGTGACTCCCGGGGGGATGAGCAGTTCTTC.

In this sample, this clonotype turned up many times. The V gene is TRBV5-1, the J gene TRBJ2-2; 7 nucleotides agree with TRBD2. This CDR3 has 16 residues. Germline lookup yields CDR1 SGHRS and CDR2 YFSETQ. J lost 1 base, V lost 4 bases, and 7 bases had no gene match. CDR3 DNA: TGCGCCAGCAGCCCGTCCCCGGGGGGGAACACCGGGGAGCTGTTTTTT. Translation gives CASSPSPGGNTGELFF.

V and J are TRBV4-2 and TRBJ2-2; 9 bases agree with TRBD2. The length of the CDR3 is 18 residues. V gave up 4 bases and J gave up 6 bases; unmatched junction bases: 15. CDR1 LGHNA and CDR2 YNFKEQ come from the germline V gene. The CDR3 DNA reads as TGTGCCAGCAGCCGGGGGGCCAGCGGGGGGTCAAATCCCGGGGAGCTGTTTTTT. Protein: CASSRGASGGSNPGELFF.

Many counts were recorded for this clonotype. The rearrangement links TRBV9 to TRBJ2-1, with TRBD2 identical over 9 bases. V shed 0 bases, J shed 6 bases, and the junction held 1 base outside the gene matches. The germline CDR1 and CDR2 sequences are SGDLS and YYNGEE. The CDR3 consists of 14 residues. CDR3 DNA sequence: TGTGCCAGCAGCGTAGGCGGGGGGGCCAATGAGCAGTTCTTC. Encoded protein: CASSVGGGANEQFF.

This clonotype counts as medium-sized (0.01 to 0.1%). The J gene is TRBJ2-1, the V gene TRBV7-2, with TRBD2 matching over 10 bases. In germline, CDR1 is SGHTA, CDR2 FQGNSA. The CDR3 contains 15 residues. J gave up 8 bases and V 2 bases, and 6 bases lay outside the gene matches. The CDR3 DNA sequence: TGTGCCAGCAGCTTAAGTAGCGGGGGGCTGTATGAGCAGTTCTTC. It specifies CASSLSSGGLYEQFF. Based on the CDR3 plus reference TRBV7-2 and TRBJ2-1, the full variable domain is GAGVSQSPSNKVTEKGKDVELRCDPISGHTALYWYRQSLGQGLEFLIYFQGNSAPDKSGLPSDRFSAERTGGSVSTLTIQRTQQEDSAVYLCASSLSSGGLYEQFFGPGTRLTVL.

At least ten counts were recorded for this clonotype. The CDR3 nucleotides read TGCGCCAGCAGCACGGGACTAGCGGGGGCAGGGGTTACAGATACGCAGTATTTT. It yields the protein CASSTGLAGAGVTDTQYF. The chain is built from TRBV5-1 and TRBJ2-3; TRBD2 aligns across 14 bases. Looked up from germline, CDR1 is SGHRS and CDR2 is YFSETQ. Germline trimming cut 4 bases from V and 3 bases from J; bases unmatched to any gene: 10. The CDR3 loop spans 18 amino acids.

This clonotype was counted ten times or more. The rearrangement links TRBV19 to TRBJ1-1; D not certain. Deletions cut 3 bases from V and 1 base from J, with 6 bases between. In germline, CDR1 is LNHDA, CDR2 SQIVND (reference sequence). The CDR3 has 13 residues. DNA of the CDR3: TGTGCCAGTAGTATCTTACAGAACACTGAAGCTTTCTTT. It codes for CASSILQNTEAFF.

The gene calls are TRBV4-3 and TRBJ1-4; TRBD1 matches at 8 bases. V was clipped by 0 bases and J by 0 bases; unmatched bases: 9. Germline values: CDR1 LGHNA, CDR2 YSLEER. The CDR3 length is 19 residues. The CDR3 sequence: CASSQDPRQGFATNEKLFF. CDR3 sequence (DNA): TGCGCCAGCAGCCAAGATCCGAGACAGGGGTTTGCAACTAATGAAAAACTGTTTTTT.

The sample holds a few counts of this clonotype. DNA for the CDR3: TGCAGTGCTGGAAGGCCCAACAATCAGCCCCAGCATTTT. This encodes CSAGRPNNQPQHF. The J gene is TRBJ1-5, the V gene TRBV20-1; no reliable D call. CDR1 and CDR2 from the germline V gene are DFQATT and SNEGSKA (reference sequence). The CDR3 length is 13 residues. V lost 5 bases and J lost 3, with 11 bases in between.

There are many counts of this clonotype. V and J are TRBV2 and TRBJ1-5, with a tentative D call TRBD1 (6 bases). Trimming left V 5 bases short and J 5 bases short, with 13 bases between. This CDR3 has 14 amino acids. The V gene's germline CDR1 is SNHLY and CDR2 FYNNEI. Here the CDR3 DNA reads TGTGCCAGCAGTTTTACAGGGATATATCAGCCCCAGCATTTT. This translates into CASSFTGIYQPQHF.

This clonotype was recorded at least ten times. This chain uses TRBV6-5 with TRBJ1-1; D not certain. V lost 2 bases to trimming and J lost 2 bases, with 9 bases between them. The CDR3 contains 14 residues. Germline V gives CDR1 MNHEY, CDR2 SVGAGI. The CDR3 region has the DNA TGTGCCAGCAGTTACGAGCCAACCAACACTGAAGCTTTCTTT. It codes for CASSYEPTNTEAFF.

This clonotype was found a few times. The CDR3 sequence: CASRYLNTEAFF. CDR3 DNA sequence: TGTGCCAGCAGGTACCTGAACACTGAAGCTTTCTTT. V usage is TRBV6-6 and J usage is TRBJ1-1; D remains ambiguous. There are 12 residues in the CDR3. V was trimmed by 6 bases and J by 0 bases, leaving 5 bases between them. Germline loops: CDR1 MNHNY, CDR2 SVGAGI (reference sequence).

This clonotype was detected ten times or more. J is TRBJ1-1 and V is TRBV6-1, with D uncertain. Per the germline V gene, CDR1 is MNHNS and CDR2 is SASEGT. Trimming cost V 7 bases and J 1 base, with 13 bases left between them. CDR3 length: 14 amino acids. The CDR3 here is CASTQGPRNTEAFF. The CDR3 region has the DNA TGTGCCAGCACCCAAGGCCCTCGGAACACTGAAGCTTTCTTT.

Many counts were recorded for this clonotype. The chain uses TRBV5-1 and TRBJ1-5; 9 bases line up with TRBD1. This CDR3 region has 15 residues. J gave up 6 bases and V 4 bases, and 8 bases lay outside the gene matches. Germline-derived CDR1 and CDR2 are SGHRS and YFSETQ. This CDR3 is CASSAGTGSSQPQHF. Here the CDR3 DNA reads TGCGCCAGCAGCGCCGGGACAGGGTCTAGTCAGCCCCAGCATTTT.

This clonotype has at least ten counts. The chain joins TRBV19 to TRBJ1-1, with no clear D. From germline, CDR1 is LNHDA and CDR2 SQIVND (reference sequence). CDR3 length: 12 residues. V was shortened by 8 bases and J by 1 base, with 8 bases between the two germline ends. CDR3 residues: CASVNPNTEAFF. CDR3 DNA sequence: TGTGCCAGTGTGAATCCGAACACTGAAGCTTTCTTT. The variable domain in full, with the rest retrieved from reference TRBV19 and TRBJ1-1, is DGGITQSPKYLFRKEGQNVTLSCEQNLNHDAMYWYRQDPGQGLRLIYYSQIVNDFQKGDIAEGYSVSREKKESFPLTVTSAQKNPTAFYLCASVNPNTEAFFGQGTRLTVV.

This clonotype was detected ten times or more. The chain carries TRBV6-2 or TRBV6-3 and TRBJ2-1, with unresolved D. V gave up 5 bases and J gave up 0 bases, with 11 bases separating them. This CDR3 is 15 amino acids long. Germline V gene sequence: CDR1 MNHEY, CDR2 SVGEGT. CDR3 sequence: CASSPFDSSYNEQFF. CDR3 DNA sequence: TGTGCCAGCAGTCCTTTCGATAGCTCCTACAATGAGCAGTTCTTC.

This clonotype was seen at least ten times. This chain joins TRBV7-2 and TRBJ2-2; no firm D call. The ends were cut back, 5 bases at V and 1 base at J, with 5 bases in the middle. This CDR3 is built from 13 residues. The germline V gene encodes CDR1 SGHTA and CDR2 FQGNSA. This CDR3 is CASSVQNTGELFF. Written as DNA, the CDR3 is TGTGCCAGCAGCGTACAGAACACCGGGGAGCTGTTTTTT.